This T cell receptor beta chain was captured by sequencing in a study of blood T cell repertoires in COVID-19. Study-wide background: T cells, B-cell-depleted T cells, or PBMCs supplied cDNA or gDNA.

V gave up 5 bases and J gave up 5 bases; unmatched junction bases: 4. Looked up from germline, CDR1 is SGHTA and CDR2 is FQGNSA. This CDR3 comprises 14 residues. In the authors' methods: Estimation of nucleated cell counts was performed using reference gene primer amplification. Profiled with immunoSEQ multiplex PCR; TCRdb holds only in-frame clones, not every one. V and J calls and clone size come straight from that table; D and trimming were deduced from the DNA. Of 180,000 or so clones in the sample, roughly 89% are singletons; the top ten hold 2% to 2.5%. The TCR was taken from a woman aged 35 to 49 with acute COVID-19. Sequencing was done on a sample of PBMCs or T cells enriched from blood (not recorded which). V is TRBV7-2 and J is TRBJ2-1; the match to TRBD1 covers 9 bases. The CDR3 DNA follows: TGTGCCAGCAGCCTGGGACAGGGCCACAATGAGCAGTTCTTC. Amino acids: CASSLGQGHNEQFF.